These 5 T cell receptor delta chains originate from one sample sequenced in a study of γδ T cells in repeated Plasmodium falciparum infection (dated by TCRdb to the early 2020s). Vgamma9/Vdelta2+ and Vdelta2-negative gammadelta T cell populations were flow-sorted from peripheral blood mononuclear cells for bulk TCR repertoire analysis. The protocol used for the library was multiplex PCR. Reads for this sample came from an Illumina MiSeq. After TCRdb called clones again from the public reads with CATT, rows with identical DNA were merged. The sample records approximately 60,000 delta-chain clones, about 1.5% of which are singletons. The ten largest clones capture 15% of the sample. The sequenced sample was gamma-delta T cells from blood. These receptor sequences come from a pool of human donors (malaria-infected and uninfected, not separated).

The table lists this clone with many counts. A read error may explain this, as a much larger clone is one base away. CDR3 bases: TGTGCTCTTGGGGCCGGGGTACGTAAAGCCTCGTCTAACACCGATAAACTCATCTTT. Translation gives CALGAGVRKASSNTDKLIF. The chain uses TRDV1 and TRDJ1; unclear D gene. The CDR3 length is 19 residues. The ends were cut back, 4 bases at V and 0 bases at J, with 24 bases in the middle. Germline CDR1 and CDR2: TSWWSYY and QGS.

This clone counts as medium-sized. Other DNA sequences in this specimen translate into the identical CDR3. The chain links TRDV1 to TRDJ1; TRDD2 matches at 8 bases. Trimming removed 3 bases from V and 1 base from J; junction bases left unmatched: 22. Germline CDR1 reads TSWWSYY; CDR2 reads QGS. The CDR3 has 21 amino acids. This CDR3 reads CALGDSSYGNGVICVTDKLIF. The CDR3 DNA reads TGTGCTCTTGGGGACTCTTCCTACGGGAATGGGGTCATATGTGTCACCGATAAACTCATCTTT.

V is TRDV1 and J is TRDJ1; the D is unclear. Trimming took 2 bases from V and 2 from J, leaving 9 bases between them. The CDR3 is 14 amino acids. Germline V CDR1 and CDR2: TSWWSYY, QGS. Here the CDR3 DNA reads TGTGCTCTTGGGGAAGCGATAGGGACCGATAAACTCATCTTT. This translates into CALGEAIGTDKLIF.

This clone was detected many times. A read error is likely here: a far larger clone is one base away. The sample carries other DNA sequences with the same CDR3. Here the CDR3 reads CALGVPPRIAAQLFF. In nucleotides, the CDR3 is TGTGCTCTTGGGGTCCCGCCCCGGATAGCAGCGCAACTCTTCTTT. The gene calls are TRDV1 and TRDJ2; possibly TRDD3 for D (5 bases). The V gene's germline CDR1 is TSWWSYY and CDR2 QGS. This CDR3 has 15 amino acids.

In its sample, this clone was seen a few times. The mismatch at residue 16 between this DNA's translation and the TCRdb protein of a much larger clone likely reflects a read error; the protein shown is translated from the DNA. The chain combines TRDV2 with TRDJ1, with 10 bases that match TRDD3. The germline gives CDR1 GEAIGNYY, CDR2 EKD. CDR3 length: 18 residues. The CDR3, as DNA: TGTGCCTGTGACACCTCCTACTGGGGGATCCCGCACACCGATAAACCCATCTTT. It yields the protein CACDTSYWGIPHTDKPIF.